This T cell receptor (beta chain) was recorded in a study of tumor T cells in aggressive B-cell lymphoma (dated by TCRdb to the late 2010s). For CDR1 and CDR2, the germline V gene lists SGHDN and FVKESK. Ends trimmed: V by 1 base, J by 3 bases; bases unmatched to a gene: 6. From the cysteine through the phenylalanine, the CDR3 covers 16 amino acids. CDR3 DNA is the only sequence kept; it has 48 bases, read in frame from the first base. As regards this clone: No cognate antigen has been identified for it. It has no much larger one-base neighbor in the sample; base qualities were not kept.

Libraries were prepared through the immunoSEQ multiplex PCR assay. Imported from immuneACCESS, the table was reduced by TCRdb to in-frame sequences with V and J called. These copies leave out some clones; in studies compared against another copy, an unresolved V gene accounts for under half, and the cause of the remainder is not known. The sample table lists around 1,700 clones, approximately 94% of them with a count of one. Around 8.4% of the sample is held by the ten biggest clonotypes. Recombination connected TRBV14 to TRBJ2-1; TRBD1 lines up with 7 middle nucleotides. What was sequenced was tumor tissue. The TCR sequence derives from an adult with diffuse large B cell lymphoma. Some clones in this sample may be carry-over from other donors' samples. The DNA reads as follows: TGTGCCAGCAGCCAAGGGGCTGACAGGGTCTACAATGAGCAGTTCTTC. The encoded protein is CASSQGADRVYNEQFF.